This TCR beta chain was observed in a study of blood T cell repertoires in COVID-19 (dated by TCRdb to 2020 to 2022). Regarding the research as a whole: Samples from collaborators originated in the United States, Italy and Spain and spanned both the acute and convalescent phases of COVID-19. The prospective study material was composed of cDNA or gDNA derived from T cells, B-cell-depleted T cells, or PBMCs. Deeply sampled blood TCRbeta repertoires from subjects exposed to, actively infected with, or recovered from COVID-19 were included in the dataset. The repertoires were made available in a free public database intended to serve as a resource for research on the immune response to SARS-CoV-2. The samples were drawn from the first 160 participants of the ongoing ImmuneRACE study and from 1,254 subjects provided by 6 global collaborators. The sample metadata nearly always contained a de-identified subject ID, COVID-19 status, age in years and sex. Where available, HLA class I and class II types were taken from metadata supplied by the sample provider and were not determined by assay-based typing.

The germline V gene (reference sequence) sets CDR1 to MNHEY and CDR2 to SMNVEV. Its CDR3 holds 13 amino acids, cysteine through phenylalanine. Only CDR3 DNA remains: 39 bases, in frame from the first base. V is pruned by 5 bases and J by 7 bases, leaving 4 bases of the junction without a gene match. Note on this clone: Which antigen it targets is not known. There are no base qualities to consult, and no much larger clone falls within one base.

TCRbeta CDR3 regions were amplified from genomic DNA using the immunoSEQ Assay, a bias-controlled multiplex PCR. On the authors' methods: Within the assay, amplification of reference gene primers was used to estimate how many nucleated cells each sample contained. To quantify the absolute abundance of each unique TCRbeta CDR3 rearrangement, sequence reads were collapsed and filtered. For each sample, productive Simpson clonality was calculated as the square root of Simpson's diversity index over productive rearrangements. This is the immuneACCESS table as TCRdb keeps it, with only in-frame sequences that have V and J called. A part of the clones is gone; compared with another copy, unresolved V genes explain less than half, and the rest is unexplained. That table furnishes V, J and clone size, whereas the DNA furnished D and trimming. This sample gives about 220,000 clones in total; 80% to 90% of them show up just once. The ten top clones hold approximately 3.5% of the sample.

In the prospective study, participants were about 18 to 89 years old, resided in about two dozen geographic areas of the United States, and were enrolled through a virtual design. In the prospective study, cohorts were assigned on the basis of participant-reported clinical history obtained from a screening survey and a study questionnaire. In the prospective study, mobile phlebotomists collected whole blood, serum and a nasopharyngeal or oropharyngeal swab from each participant. Over an approximately two-month period, participants in the prospective study had the option of providing additional blood draws and questionnaires. Blood samples from the prospective study were shipped frozen or at room temperature prior to DNA extraction. What the research found in general, with its limitations: The amount of clinical and demographic metadata varied by source and participant and was provided uncurated.

Recombination connected TRBV27 to TRBJ1-2; 10 central nucleotides agree with TRBD1. The TCR was taken from a woman in her late teens or twenties in a cohort exposed to, infected with or recovered from COVID-19 (not recorded which). Material for sequencing was PBMCs or T cells enriched from blood (not recorded which). The nucleotide sequence reads TGTGCCAGCAGTACGACAGGGGGCTCTGGCTACACCTTC. Its translation is CASSTTGGSGYTF.